This TCR beta chain stems from a study of shared clonotypes between healthy human individuals. Background on the study: The donor group consisted of a couple of women and three men, aged 18 to 49.

Replicate PCRs were loaded with approximately 300 ng DNA from unsorted PBMC, around 28,000 T cell genomes. As processed by the authors: Quality scores were absent from the junction-only immunoSEQ sequences, so filtering differed. Repertoires were generated with immunoSEQ multiplex PCR, while TCRdb's copy carries only in-frame clones and drops some. D and trimming come from the DNA, and the V and J calls and clone size come from that table. The sample lists fewer than 700,000 clones, 70% to 80% seen once, with approximately 12% in the top ten. Concerning this clone: Its antigen remains unidentified.

The length of the CDR3 is 16 residues. The germline V gene encodes CDR1 SGHNT and CDR2 YENEEA. The V and J ends lost 2 bases and 0 bases, in that order; junction bases with no gene match: 3. Findings and caveats of the study: Sequencing depth was expected to affect clonotype sharing among donors.

J is TRBJ2-2 and V is TRBV11-3, with 7 bases that match TRBD1. This sequence originates from a woman in her thirties or forties in good health. Some clones in this sample may be carry-over from other donors' samples. Sequencing was done on a sample of PBMCs. The CDR3 nucleotides are TGTGCCAGCAGCTTATACGGGACAGCGAACACCGGGGAGCTGTTTTTT. Its translation is CASSLYGTANTGELFF.